This entry is about one T cell receptor (beta chain). Some clones are missing from TCRdb's copy, which holds only in-frame ones; the method was immunoSEQ multiplex PCR. Of approximately 40,000 clones listed, about 90% are singletons. The source of the sample is a study of T cell changes during pregnancy in multiple sclerosis. This clonotype was obtained from a female donor in good health, enrolled as a control in a pregnancy study. The sample in question was peripheral blood, obtained in the first trimester of pregnancy.

This chain's CDR3 is CASSEGVGQETQYF. CDR3 nucleotide sequence: TGTGCCAGCAGCGAAGGGGTGGGCCAAGAGACCCAGTACTTC. The V and J genes are TRBV7-3 and TRBJ2-5, with D tentatively TRBD1 (5 bases). V was trimmed by 5 bases and J by 1 base, leaving 11 bases between them. CDR1 SGHTA and CDR2 FQGTGA come from the germline V gene. The CDR3 is 14 amino acids. Based on the CDR3 plus reference TRBV7-3 and TRBJ2-5, the full variable domain is GAGVSQTPSNKVTEKGKYVELRCDPISGHTALYWYRQSLGQGPEFLIYFQGTGAADDSGLPNDRFFAVRPEGSVSTLKIQRTERGDSAVYLCASSEGVGQETQYFGPGTRLLVL.